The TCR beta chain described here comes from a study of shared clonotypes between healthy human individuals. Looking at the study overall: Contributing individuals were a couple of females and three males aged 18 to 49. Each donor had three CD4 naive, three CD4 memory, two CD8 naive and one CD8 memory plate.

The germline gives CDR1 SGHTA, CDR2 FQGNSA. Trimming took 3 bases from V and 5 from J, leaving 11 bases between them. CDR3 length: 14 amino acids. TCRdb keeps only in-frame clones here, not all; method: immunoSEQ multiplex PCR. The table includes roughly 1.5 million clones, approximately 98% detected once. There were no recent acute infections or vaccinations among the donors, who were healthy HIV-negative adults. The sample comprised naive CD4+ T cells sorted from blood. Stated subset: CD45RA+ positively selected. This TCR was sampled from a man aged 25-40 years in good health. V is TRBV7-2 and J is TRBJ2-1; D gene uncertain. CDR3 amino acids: CASSLARSNNEQFF. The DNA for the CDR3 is TGTGCCAGCAGCTTGGCGAGGAGTAACAATGAGCAGTTCTTC.